This T cell receptor beta chain was recorded in a study of cytomegalovirus exposure and HLA in healthy donors. Broader study findings: The authors enumerated 164 TCR beta chains as linked to cytomegalovirus.

The V and J ends lost 8 bases and 8 bases respectively, with 21 bases between them. This CDR3 has 15 residues. The germline V gene encodes CDR1 SEHNR and CDR2 FQNEAQ (reference sequence). With regard to this clone: What it binds is unknown.

PCR was performed using 60 Vbeta and 13 Jbeta primers. Generated by immunoSEQ multiplex PCR, the TCRdb table keeps only in-frame clones and is missing some. Its listing shows 50,000 to 55,000 clones. The J gene is TRBJ1-4, the V gene TRBV7-9; no firm D call. The source material was PBMCs. The sequence was obtained from a woman in her fifties or sixties in good health and CMV-seropositive. In nucleotides, the CDR3 is TGTGCCAGCGGACTTTCTAGGTTGGTAGGCGAAAAACTGTTTTTT. Its translation is CASGLSRLVGEKLFF.